These T cell receptor beta chains were read from a single sample in a study of beta chain features in type 1 diabetes. Using immunoSEQ multiplex PCR, the repertoire was profiled, and TCRdb retains in-frame clones only, with some absent. Of around 180,000 clones in the sample, 6% to 9% were seen once. Source material: central memory CD4+ T cells from blood. These TCRs come from a young man with type 1 diabetes. Both conserved end residues are part of each CDR3. The order of the fields is CDR3 protein, CDR3 DNA, J gene, CDR3 length, V gene, clone size, D gene. D genes are given only for firm matches. Expanded clones are given a class, and other clones once, few, many or no size at all.

CDR3aa: CASSPPSGGETQYF; CDR3nt: TGTGCCAGCAGCCCACCTAGCGGGGGGGAAACGCAGTATTTT; j_gene: TRBJ2-3; len: 14; v_gene: TRBV9; abundance: many; d_gene: TRBD2
CDR3aa: CASSLDVGGGYNEQFF; CDR3nt: TGTGCCAGCAGCTTAGACGTGGGGGGGGGATACAATGAGCAGTTCTTC; j_gene: TRBJ2-1; len: 16; v_gene: TRBV11-2; abundance: few; d_gene: TRBD2
CDR3aa: CASSLTVTQYF; CDR3nt: TGTGCCAGCAGCCTTACAGTGACCCAGTACTTC; j_gene: TRBJ2-5; len: 11; v_gene: TRBV7-9; abundance: .; d_gene: .
CDR3aa: CAWSNRGYEQYF; CDR3nt: TGTGCCTGGAGTAACAGGGGGTACGAGCAGTACTTC; j_gene: TRBJ2-7; len: 12; v_gene: TRBV30; abundance: .; d_gene: TRBD1
CDR3aa: CSVHNDGGTGELFF; CDR3nt: TGCAGCGTCCACAACGATGGGGGGACCGGGGAGCTGTTTTTT; j_gene: TRBJ2-2; len: 14; v_gene: TRBV29-1; abundance: .; d_gene: .
CDR3aa: CASSLVSGGEQFF; CDR3nt: TGTGCCAGCAGCTTAGTTTCGGGCGGGGAGCAGTTCTTC; j_gene: TRBJ2-1; len: 13; v_gene: TRBV7-2; abundance: .; d_gene: .
CDR3aa: CASRSMGQPVAFF; CDR3nt: TGTGCCAGCAGAAGTATGGGACAGCCCGTAGCTTTCTTT; j_gene: TRBJ1-1; len: 13; v_gene: TRBV2; abundance: .; d_gene: TRBD1
CDR3aa: CASSDSTNYGYTF; CDR3nt: TGTGCCAGCTCCGACAGCACTAACTATGGCTACACCTTC; j_gene: TRBJ1-2; len: 13; v_gene: TRBV18; abundance: .; d_gene: .
CDR3aa: CASAVGSDQPQHF; CDR3nt: TGTGCCTCGGCTGTCGGGTCCGATCAGCCCCAGCATTTT; j_gene: TRBJ1-5; len: 13; v_gene: TRBV30; abundance: few; d_gene: .
CDR3aa: CASRSREGNSPLHF; CDR3nt: TGTGCCAGCAGATCTAGGGAGGGTAATTCACCCCTCCACTTT; j_gene: TRBJ1-6; len: 14; v_gene: TRBV5-4; abundance: few; d_gene: .
CDR3aa: CASSQAALAWGVAYEQYF; CDR3nt: TGCGCCAGCAGCCAAGCGGCCCTTGCTTGGGGGGTTGCCTACGAGCAGTACTTC; j_gene: TRBJ2-7; len: 18; v_gene: TRBV4-3; abundance: few; d_gene: .
CDR3aa: CASSFGLRQPTYEQYF; CDR3nt: TGTGCCAGCAGTTTTGGTCTACGACAGCCCACCTACGAGCAGTACTTC; j_gene: TRBJ2-7; len: 16; v_gene: TRBV28; abundance: few; d_gene: .
CDR3aa: CATGTSGYVNEQFF; CDR3nt: TGTGCCACCGGGACTAGCGGATACGTCAATGAGCAGTTCTTC; j_gene: TRBJ2-1; len: 14; v_gene: TRBV11-2; abundance: .; d_gene: TRBD2
CDR3aa: CASSRGRGRDTGELFF; CDR3nt: TGTGCCAGCAGCCGTGGCAGGGGGCGAGACACCGGGGAGCTGTTTTTT; j_gene: TRBJ2-2; len: 16; v_gene: TRBV7-7; abundance: .; d_gene: TRBD1
CDR3aa: CASSSASSTVTDTQYF; CDR3nt: TGCGCCAGCAGCTCCGCTTCCTCGACAGTCACAGATACGCAGTATTTT; j_gene: TRBJ2-3; len: 16; v_gene: TRBV5-1; abundance: few; d_gene: .
CDR3aa: CASHEANYGYTF; CDR3nt: TGTGCCAGCCACGAGGCTAACTATGGCTACACCTTC; j_gene: TRBJ1-2; len: 12; v_gene: TRBV2; abundance: few; d_gene: .
CDR3aa: CASSPLPTGTGVTDTQYF; CDR3nt: TGTGCCAGCTCACCTCTTCCGACCGGGACAGGAGTCACAGATACGCAGTATTTT; j_gene: TRBJ2-3; len: 18; v_gene: TRBV18; abundance: .; d_gene: TRBD1
CDR3aa: CASSLRGPNEKLFF; CDR3nt: TGTGCCAGCAGCTTAAGGGGCCCCAATGAAAAACTGTTTTTT; j_gene: TRBJ1-4; len: 14; v_gene: TRBV5-4; abundance: .; d_gene: .
CDR3aa: CASSLGRSTDTQYF; CDR3nt: TGTGCCAGCAGCTTAGGGAGGAGCACAGATACGCAGTATTTT; j_gene: TRBJ2-3; len: 14; v_gene: TRBV11-3; abundance: once; d_gene: .
CDR3aa: CASSPGTGADTQYF; CDR3nt: TGTGCCAGCTCACCCGGGACAGGGGCAGATACGCAGTATTTT; j_gene: TRBJ2-3; len: 14; v_gene: TRBV18; abundance: few; d_gene: TRBD1
CDR3aa: CASSGNRGSFSPLHF; CDR3nt: TGTGCCAGCAGTGGCAACAGGGGTTCTTTTTCACCCCTCCACTTT; j_gene: TRBJ1-6; len: 15; v_gene: TRBV6-1; abundance: .; d_gene: TRBD1
CDR3aa: CASTFADTQYF; CDR3nt: TGTGCCAGTACCTTCGCAGATACGCAGTATTTT; j_gene: TRBJ2-3; len: 11; v_gene: TRBV19; abundance: .; d_gene: .